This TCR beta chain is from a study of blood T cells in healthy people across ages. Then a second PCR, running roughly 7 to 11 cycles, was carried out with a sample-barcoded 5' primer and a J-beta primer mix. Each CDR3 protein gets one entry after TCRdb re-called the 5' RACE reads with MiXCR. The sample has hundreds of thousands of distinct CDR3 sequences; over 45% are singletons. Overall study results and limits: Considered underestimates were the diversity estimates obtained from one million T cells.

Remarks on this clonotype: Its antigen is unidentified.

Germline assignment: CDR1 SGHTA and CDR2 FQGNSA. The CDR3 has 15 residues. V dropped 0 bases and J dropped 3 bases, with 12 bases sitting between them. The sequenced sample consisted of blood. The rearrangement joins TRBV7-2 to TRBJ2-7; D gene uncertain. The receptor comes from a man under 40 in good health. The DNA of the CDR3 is TGTGCCAGCAGCTTAGCGCCCTCCAGGTACTACGAGCAGTACTTC. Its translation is CASSLAPSRYYEQYF.